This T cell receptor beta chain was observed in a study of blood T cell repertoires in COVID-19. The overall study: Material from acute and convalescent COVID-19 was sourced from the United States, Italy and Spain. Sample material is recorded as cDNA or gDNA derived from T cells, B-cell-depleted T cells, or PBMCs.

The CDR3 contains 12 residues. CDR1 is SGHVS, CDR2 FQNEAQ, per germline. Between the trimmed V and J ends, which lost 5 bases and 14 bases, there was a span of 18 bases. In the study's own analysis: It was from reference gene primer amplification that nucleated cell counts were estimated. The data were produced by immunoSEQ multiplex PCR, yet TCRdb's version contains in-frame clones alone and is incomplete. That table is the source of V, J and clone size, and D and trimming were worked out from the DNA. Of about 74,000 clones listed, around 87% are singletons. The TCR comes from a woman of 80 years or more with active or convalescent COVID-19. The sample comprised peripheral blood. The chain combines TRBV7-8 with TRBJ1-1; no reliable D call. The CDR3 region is CASSVLSRFPFF. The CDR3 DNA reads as TGTGCCAGCAGCGTCTTGTCCAGATTCCCGTTCTTT.